Listed below are T cell receptor beta chains from one sample, sequenced in a study of CD8 T cells in ankylosing spondylitis. Each CDR3 protein gets one entry after TCRdb re-called the 5' RACE reads with MiXCR. There are about 150,000 distinct CDR3 sequences in the sample; around 45% occur only once, and 15% lies in the top ten. The sequenced sample consisted of synovial fluid, either unsorted or a sorted T cell fraction (not recorded which). The receptors come from a male donor with ankylosing spondylitis. Both conserved end residues are part of each CDR3. The order of the fields is J gene, D gene, clone size, V gene, CDR3 protein, CDR3 DNA. A D gene is named only where the DNA matches it firmly. Where a row states a size, it is once, few, many or the class of an expanded clone; other rows omit it.

>TRBJ2-1|.|.|TRBV6-1
CASSEAGTFYNEQFF
TGTGCCAGCAGTGAAGCTGGGACTTTCTACAATGAGCAGTTCTTC
>TRBJ1-1|.|few|TRBV4-1
CASSQGPGVTEAFF
TGCGCCAGCAGCCAAGGGCCAGGGGTGACTGAAGCTTTCTTT
>TRBJ2-7|.|.|TRBV28
CASSFQGVGFLSYEQYF
TGTGCCAGCAGTTTCCAGGGAGTAGGGTTCCTTTCCTACGAGCAGTACTTC
>TRBJ2-7|TRBD1|.|TRBV4-1
CASSLRQGYEQYF
TGCGCCAGCAGCCTCAGACAGGGCTACGAGCAGTACTTC
>TRBJ2-1|TRBD2|.|TRBV27
CATKTSEREVSNEQFF
TGTGCCACCAAGACCTCAGAGCGGGAGGTGAGCAATGAGCAGTTCTTC
>TRBJ1-2|.|.|TRBV5-5
CASSPRGDNYGYTF
TGTGCCAGCAGCCCCCGGGGAGATAACTATGGCTACACCTTC
>TRBJ2-1|TRBD1|few|TRBV4-3
CASSQDLRGSYNEQFF
TGCGCCAGCAGCCAAGATCTCAGGGGGTCGTACAATGAGCAGTTCTTC
>TRBJ1-4|TRBD1|.|TRBV20-1
CSANSGTGGNNEKLFF
TGCAGTGCTAATTCCGGGACAGGGGGGAATAATGAAAAACTGTTTTTT
>TRBJ2-5|.|few|TRBV20-1
CSAKGGEGPTPQETQYF
TGCAGTGCTAAGGGGGGCGAGGGCCCAACCCCCCAAGAGACCCAGTACTTC
>TRBJ2-5|.|once|TRBV20-1
CSAPGGLTEQETQYF
TGCAGTGCCCCAGGGGGGCTAACGGAGCAAGAGACCCAGTACTTC
>TRBJ1-2|.|.|TRBV5-8
CASSLDGPGYTF
TGTGCCAGCAGCTTGGATGGTCCTGGCTACACCTTC
>TRBJ2-3|.|.|TRBV18
CASSPLLQSDTQYF
TGTGCCAGCTCACCCCTCTTACAGTCGGATACGCAGTATTTT
>TRBJ1-1|.|.|TRBV6-5
CASSYSQTANTEAFF
TGTGCCAGCAGTTACTCCCAGACGGCTAACACTGAAGCTTTCTTT
>TRBJ2-2|TRBD2|few|TRBV5-1
CASSLSGRGTGELFF
TGCGCCAGCAGCTTAAGCGGGAGAGGTACCGGGGAGCTGTTTTTT
>TRBJ2-1|TRBD2|.|TRBV25-1
CASSGGLAGPYNEQFF
TGTGCCAGCAGCGGGGGACTAGCGGGCCCCTACAATGAGCAGTTCTTC
>TRBJ2-3|TRBD1|.|TRBV12-3/TRBV12-4
CASRPRDRPTDTQYF
TGTGCCAGCAGGCCGAGGGACAGACCCACAGATACGCAGTATTTT
>TRBJ2-1|TRBD2|.|TRBV29-1
CSFPRAGGPPNEQFF
TGCAGCTTCCCGCGAGCGGGGGGCCCTCCCAATGAGCAGTTCTTC
>TRBJ1-1|.|.|TRBV19
CASSIGEMNTEAFF
TGTGCCAGTAGTATAGGGGAGATGAACACTGAAGCTTTCTTT
>TRBJ1-1|TRBD1|.|TRBV12-3/TRBV12-4
CASSHRGANTEAFF
TGTGCCAGCAGTCACAGGGGCGCGAACACTGAAGCTTTCTTT
>TRBJ2-3|.|.|TRBV7-2
CASSPLLAAWTDTQYF
TGTGCCAGCAGCCCTTTACTAGCAGCCTGGACAGATACGCAGTATTTT
>TRBJ2-7|.|.|TRBV4-3
CASSLVKSGEQYF
TGCGCCAGCAGCCTCGTTAAATCGGGCGAGCAGTACTTC
>TRBJ1-1|.|few|TRBV13
CASSTRGGLDTEAFF
TGTGCCAGCAGCACCCGGGGGGGGCTAGACACTGAAGCTTTCTTT
>TRBJ1-1|TRBD1|.|TRBV12-3/TRBV12-4
CASRGTGTMNTEAFF
TGTGCCAGCAGAGGGACAGGGACCATGAACACTGAAGCTTTCTTT
>TRBJ1-1|.|.|TRBV4-1
CASSQVEGLGGNTEAFF
TGCGCCAGCAGCCAAGTAGAGGGGTTAGGGGGAAACACTGAAGCTTTCTTT
>TRBJ2-1|TRBD2|few|TRBV4-1
CASSQERASGRATYNEQFF
TGCGCCAGCAGCCAAGAGCGGGCTAGCGGGAGGGCCACCTACAATGAGCAGTTCTTC
>TRBJ2-7|TRBD1|.|TRBV3-1
CASSQGSGTGYYEQYF
TGTGCCAGCAGCCAAGGCTCTGGGACAGGGTACTACGAGCAGTACTTC
>TRBJ2-7|TRBD2|few|TRBV20-1
CSASAGGTYEQYF
TGCAGTGCTAGCGCGGGAGGTACCTACGAGCAGTACTTC
>TRBJ1-1|.|.|TRBV6-1
CASSEAPALNTEAFF
TGTGCCAGCAGTGAAGCACCGGCTCTGAACACTGAAGCTTTCTTT
>TRBJ1-1|.|many|TRBV24-1
CATSDKGISEAFF
TGTGCCACCAGTGACAAAGGGATTTCTGAAGCTTTCTTT
>TRBJ2-1|.|.|TRBV12-5
CASDEPGSWAYNEQFF
TGTGCTAGTGACGAACCGGGATCCTGGGCCTACAATGAGCAGTTCTTC
>TRBJ2-3|.|.|TRBV28
CASSPWQLALDTQYF
TGTGCCAGCAGTCCCTGGCAGCTCGCCCTAGATACGCAGTATTTT
>TRBJ1-2|TRBD1|.|TRBV2
CASSGTGEFGYTF
TGTGCCAGCAGTGGGACAGGGGAGTTTGGCTACACCTTC
>TRBJ2-5|.|.|TRBV11-2
CASSLGGTQYF
TGTGCCAGCAGCTTAGGTGGGACCCAGTACTTC
>TRBJ2-1|TRBD1|many|TRBV12-3/TRBV12-4
CASTGVRYEQFF
TGTGCCAGTACAGGGGTCCGGTATGAGCAGTTCTTC
>TRBJ1-5|.|.|TRBV28
CASSPHPLNSNQPQHF
TGTGCCAGCAGTCCACACCCCCTAAACTCCAATCAGCCCCAGCATTTT
>TRBJ2-5|.|.|TRBV19
CASSISGETQYF
TGTGCCAGTAGTATTTCGGGGGAGACCCAGTACTTC
>TRBJ2-2|TRBD2|few|TRBV5-5
CASSPPSGGPNTGELFF
TGTGCCAGCAGTCCCCCTAGCGGGGGGCCGAACACCGGGGAGCTGTTTTTT